This TCR beta chain was sequenced for a study of T cell responses to AZD1222 COVID-19 vaccine. A note on this clone: Antigen: not known.

Overall study findings and caveats: Two doses of AZD1222 preceded a rise in Spike-specific TCR breadth and depth. Among those given AZD1222, only six were seropositive at baseline. Clonal diversity was possibly underestimated; the donors were predominantly white British and more often female. Along spike, vaccine-associated CD4 TCRs were found throughout, with dominance at 160-218 and 743-854.

The assay was immunoSEQ multiplex PCR, and TCRdb's table has in-frame clones only and misses some. The sample holds 150,000 to 200,000 clones, nearly 95% seen once. This TCR was recovered from an adult in good health. This material consisted of peripheral blood, taken on day 0 of AZD1222 vaccination.

CDR3 amino acids: CASTGGLMIEKLFF. The CDR3 coding sequence is TGTGCCAGCACAGGGGGCCTTATGATTGAAAAACTGTTTTTT. V and J are TRBV28 and TRBJ1-4; TRBD1 aligns across 8 bases. V shed 7 bases and J 7 bases; nucleotides not matched to a gene: 8. The CDR3 loop spans 14 amino acids. Germline V gives CDR1 MDHEN, CDR2 SYDVKM.